This T cell receptor beta chain was captured in a study of identical twins. TCRdb reprocessed the 5' RACE reads via MiXCR and lists one record per CDR3 protein. The top ten hold over 2% of the sample, which has hundreds of thousands of distinct CDR3 sequences, approximately 8% seen once. Points from the study as a whole: Carriage of fewer insertions was seen in abundant cord blood beta clonotypes, whereas memory repertoires showed none. Conclusions relied on cross-sectional statistical analysis, not following the same donors.

Every sampled donor was Caucasian and healthy. The germline gives CDR1 DFQATT, CDR2 SNEGSKA (reference sequence). This CDR3 contains 20 residues. The J segment lost 3 bases and the V segment lost 0 bases, leaving 13 bases of the junction unmatched. This clonotype was recorded at least ten times. Its antigen is still unknown. The data also belong to a second study, concerning yellow fever vaccine responses in identical twins. From that study: Vaccine-induced T cell responses in twins were reportedly observed to appear partly convergent, partly personalized.

This TCR came from a young woman in good health. The chain has TRBV20-1 and TRBJ2-6, with 11 bases identical to TRBD1. Material: memory (CD45RO+) T cells sorted from blood. CDR3 sequence reads: CSARDSPEDRGLFGANVLTF. CDR3 nucleotide sequence: TGCAGTGCTAGAGATTCGCCCGAGGACAGGGGGCTGTTTGGGGCCAACGTCCTGACTTTC.